This entry describes one T cell receptor beta chain. Its antigen is not known. This entry belongs to a study of T cell repertoires in cytomegalovirus infection. Study information: Evidence of both CMV infection and a matching HLA type came from public TCR beta signatures. Points from the study as a whole: CMV-specific TCR beta clonotypes restricted by HLA-C were the ones dominating the ex vivo response.

TCRdb redid the calling of the reads with MiXCR, one entry per CDR3 protein. The table lists more than 140,000 distinct CDR3 sequences, roughly 6% of them singletons, with about 20% in the top ten. This CDR3 has 13 amino acids. The ends were cut back, 5 bases at V and 3 bases at J, with 8 bases in the middle. Per the germline V gene, CDR1 is SGHAT and CDR2 is FQDESV (reference sequence). The origin of this receptor is a human donor in good health (CMV status not recorded). Some clones in this sample may be carry-over from other donors' samples. Sequenced: PBMCs. V and J are TRBV11-1 and TRBJ1-5; D gene ambiguous. The CDR3 DNA reads TGTGCCAGCAGCGACGGCCACAATCAGCCCCAGCATTTT. Its protein product is CASSDGHNQPQHF.